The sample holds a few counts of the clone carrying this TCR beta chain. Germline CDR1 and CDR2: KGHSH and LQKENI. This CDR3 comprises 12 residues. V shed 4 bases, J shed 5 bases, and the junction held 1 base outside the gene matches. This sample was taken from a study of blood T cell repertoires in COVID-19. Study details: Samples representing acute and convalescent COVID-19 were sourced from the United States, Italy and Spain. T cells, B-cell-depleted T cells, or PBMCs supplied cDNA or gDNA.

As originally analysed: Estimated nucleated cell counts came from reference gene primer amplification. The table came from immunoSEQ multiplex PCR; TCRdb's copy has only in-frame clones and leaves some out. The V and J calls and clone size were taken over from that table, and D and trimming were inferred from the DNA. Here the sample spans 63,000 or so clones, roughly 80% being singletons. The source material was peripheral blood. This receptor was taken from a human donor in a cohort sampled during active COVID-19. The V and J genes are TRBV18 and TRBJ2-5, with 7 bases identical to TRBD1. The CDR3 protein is CASSQDRETQYF. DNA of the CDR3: TGTGCCAGCTCACAGGACAGGGAGACCCAGTACTTC.